This T cell receptor (beta chain) is from a study of CD8+ T cells in alopecia areata. Overall study findings and caveats: Scalp specimens additionally yield sequences from normal skin's resident alphabeta T cells.

To note about this clone: No antigen is known for it.

Documented treatment: oral pan-JAK inhibitor, 5-10 mg twice daily. CDR1 is SGHVS, CDR2 FNYEAQ, per germline. This CDR3 comprises 14 residues. V was trimmed by 4 bases and J by 2 bases, leaving 11 bases between them. The authors extracted RNA and reverse transcribed it into cDNA as the sequencing template. The repertoire was sequenced with immunoSEQ multiplex PCR; TCRdb's copy has only in-frame clones and lacks some. Among roughly 110,000 clones listed, around 54% were seen once. The sample consisted of CD4+ T cells sorted from blood, taken at week 24, from a patient treated with tofacitinib. The chain recombines TRBV7-6 with TRBJ1-1, with D unresolved. The TCR originated in a human donor with alopecia areata. The CDR3 protein is CASSSLSVNTEAFF. The CDR3 DNA is TGTGCCAGCAGCTCCTTGTCCGTTAACACTGAAGCTTTCTTT.